These T cell receptor beta chains were read from a single sample in a study of blood T cell repertoires in COVID-19. Sequenced by immunoSEQ multiplex PCR; TCRdb stores in-frame clones only, minus some. The data contain roughly 250,000 clones, around 81% of them singletons. Sequenced material: peripheral blood. The source of these receptors is a woman aged 55-70 years with active or convalescent COVID-19. CDR3s include the opening cysteine and the closing phenylalanine or tryptophan. The order of the fields is D gene, clone size, V gene, J gene, CDR3 DNA, CDR3 protein. A D gene is named only where the DNA matches it firmly. Clone size is not always given. Where it is, it says once, few, many or a class for expanded clones.

>TRBD1|.|TRBV29-1|TRBJ2-1
TGCAGCGTTGAAAGCCTCGGCAGGGGGATCCACAATGAGCAGTTCTTC
CSVESLGRGIHNEQFF
>.|.|TRBV6-1|TRBJ2-7
TGTGCCAGCAGTGAACGTCCCCTTGACGAGCAGTACTTC
CASSERPLDEQYF
>.|.|TRBV9|TRBJ1-2
TGTGCCAGCAGCGTTGCCGACACCCCCTATGGCTACACCTTC
CASSVADTPYGYTF
>.|.|TRBV19|TRBJ2-1
TGTGCCAGTAGTATTAGAGGGGAGCAGTTCTTC
CASSIRGEQFF
>.|once|TRBV6-7|TRBJ2-5
TGTGCCAGCAGTTACTGGCCCCAAGAGACCCAGTACTTC
CASSYWPQETQYF
>.|.|TRBV12-3/TRBV12-4|TRBJ1-1
TGTGCCAGCAGTTTAGGAGGGAACACTGAAGCTTTCTTT
CASSLGGNTEAFF
>TRBD1|few|TRBV11-1|TRBJ2-5
TGTGCCAGCAGATATAGGACAGGGGAGACCCAGTACTTC
CASRYRTGETQYF
>TRBD1|.|TRBV7-2|TRBJ2-7
TGTGCCAGCAGCTTCGGGGACAGGGACGAGCAGTACTTC
CASSFGDRDEQYF
>.|.|TRBV7-9|TRBJ2-1
TGTGCCAGCAGCCCGGAGCTTTACAATGAGCAGTTCTTC
CASSPELYNEQFF
>.|.|TRBV19|TRBJ2-2
TGTGCCAGTAGTATCGGCGGGGAGCTGTTTTTT
CASSIGGELFF
>TRBD1|.|TRBV4-1|TRBJ1-1
TGCGCCAGCAGCCGACAACAGGGGGCCACTGAAGCTTTCTTT
CASSRQQGATEAFF
>TRBD1|.|TRBV15|TRBJ2-2
TGTGCCACCAGCCGCAAGGGACAGGGGGCCCAGTACACCGGGGAGCTGTTTTTT
CATSRKGQGAQYTGELFF
>.|.|TRBV6-5|TRBJ1-3
TGTGCCAGCAGTTACTCCGGTTTAAGCTCTGGAAACACCATATATTTT
CASSYSGLSSGNTIYF
>.|.|TRBV30|TRBJ1-6
TGTGCCTGGAGTGGGGAGGGCTCCTATAATTCACCCCTCCACTTT
CAWSGEGSYNSPLHF
>TRBD1|few|TRBV5-6|TRBJ1-2
TGTGCCAGCAGCTTTGGGACAGGCCGAAGCTATGGCTACACCTTC
CASSFGTGRSYGYTF
>TRBD1|.|TRBV5-4|TRBJ1-3
TGTGCCAGCAGCTCCGGTTACAGGGGGATCTCTGGAAACACCATATATTTT
CASSSGYRGISGNTIYF
>TRBD1|.|TRBV2|TRBJ1-2
TGTGCCAGCTTCGTGGACCTGACAGGGGACTATGGCTACACCTTC
CASFVDLTGDYGYTF
>.|.|TRBV6-6|TRBJ1-2
TGTGCCAGCAGTTCCGGACAGTTCTATGGCTACACCTTC
CASSSGQFYGYTF
>TRBD1|.|TRBV3-1/TRBV3-2|TRBJ1-1
TGTGCCAGCAGCCAAAAGGACAGGGCGAACACTGAAGCTTTCTTT
CASSQKDRANTEAFF
>TRBD2|.|TRBV19|TRBJ2-1
TGTGCCAGTAGTTTGACTAGCGGGGGGGAGTCCTACAATGAGCAGTTCTTC
CASSLTSGGESYNEQFF
>.|.|TRBV19|TRBJ1-1
TGTGCCAGTAGTATAGTGGTGGGGACAAGTAGGACTGAAGCTTTCTTT
CASSIVVGTSRTEAFF
>.|once|TRBV3-1/TRBV3-2|TRBJ1-3
TGTGCCAGCAGCCAGGAAGGGGGTGGAAACACCATATATTTT
CASSQEGGGNTIYF
>.|few|TRBV9|TRBJ2-3
TGTGCCAGCAGCTTAGGGGGAGGGGGCACAGATACGCAGTATTTT
CASSLGGGGTDTQYF
>TRBD2|.|TRBV11-2|TRBJ2-1
TGTGCCAGCAGCCTCACGGGGGGTTCCTACAATGAGCAGTTCTTC
CASSLTGGSYNEQFF
>.|once|TRBV19|TRBJ2-7
TGTGCCAGTAGTATTTACTTAGGAGGCGAGCAGTACTTC
CASSIYLGGEQYF
>.|few|TRBV6-5|TRBJ1-4
TGTGCCAGCAGTTACTCTGGCGGAGGACGCAAGGAAAAACTGTTTTTT
CASSYSGGGRKEKLFF
>.|.|TRBV5-5|TRBJ1-2
TGTGCCAGCAGCATGGGTCCGGGGGGCTTCTATGGCTACACCTTC
CASSMGPGGFYGYTF
>.|.|TRBV2|TRBJ2-1
TGTGCCAGCAGCCGCGGATACAATGAGCAGTTCTTC
CASSRGYNEQFF
>.|.|TRBV11-2|TRBJ1-4
TGTGCCAGCAGCTTAGTTGGGAGCACTAATGAAAAACTGTTTTTT
CASSLVGSTNEKLFF
>.|.|TRBV11-2|TRBJ2-7
TGTGCCAGCAGCTTAACTCTCCAGGGTCCCTACTTCTACGAGCAGTACTTC
CASSLTLQGPYFYEQYF
>.|.|TRBV5-8|TRBJ1-1
TGTGCCAGCAGCTTGCCCACATGGCCTCCCTCGAACACTGAAGCTTTCTTT
CASSLPTWPPSNTEAFF
>.|.|TRBV7-2|TRBJ1-2
TGTGCCAGCAGCCCGTCCTGGGCAGCTACTAACTATGGCTACACCTTC
CASSPSWAATNYGYTF